This T cell receptor (beta chain) originates from a study of T cells in Graves' hyperthyroidism and ophthalmopathy. Study-wide findings and caveats: Before onset, by a median of 6.5 months, the model predicted ophthalmopathy. Also found in blood were most expanded thyroid clonotypes above 0.001.

The CDR3 is 15 amino acids. V lost 6 bases, J lost 5 bases, and 19 bases lay in between. CDR1 is SGHTA and CDR2 is FQGNSA in the germline V gene. Amplified TCR beta CDR3 regions came from RNA transcripts. A first-round RT-PCR of the TCR CDR3 used the HTBI primer set. TCRdb re-called the multiplex PCR reads through MiXCR, storing one row per CDR3 protein. The sample gives around 600,000 distinct CDR3 sequences, 45% of which show up once; about 7.7% is in the top ten. Uncontrolled infection, other autoimmune disease, pregnancy or lactation excluded patients. Worth noting for this clonotype: The antigen remains unidentified.

Sequencing was done on a sample of peripheral blood or thyroid tissue (not recorded which). The clonotype comes from an adult man with Graves' disease, either hyperthyroidism or ophthalmopathy (not recorded which). V gene TRBV7-2 combines with J gene TRBJ1-2; a weak D match, TRBD1 (6 bases). As DNA, the CDR3 is TGTGCCAGCAGTTACGGGACACTCGACCCTTATGGCTACACCTTC. Its translation: CASSYGTLDPYGYTF.